This TCR beta chain was identified during a study of blood T cell repertoires in COVID-19. Study-wide context: Italy, Spain and the United States were the sources of the convalescent and acute COVID-19 samples.

The protocol was immunoSEQ multiplex PCR, while the TCRdb copy is restricted to in-frame clones and leaves out a portion. The profile shows 330,000 or so clones, roughly 90% of them singletons. The CDR3 has 15 amino acids. Per the germline V gene, CDR1 is LNHDA and CDR2 is SQIVND (reference sequence). The J segment lost 4 bases and the V segment lost 5 bases, leaving 3 bases of the junction unmatched. The sequenced sample consisted of peripheral blood. This TCR was sampled from a man aged 25-45 years with COVID-19, enrolled during active disease. The chain recombines TRBV19 with TRBJ2-1; TRBD2 agrees at 12 bases. The CDR3 DNA reads as TGTGCCAGTAGTTCCGGGACTAGCGGGTACAATGAGCAGTTCTTC. This sequence encodes CASSSGTSGYNEQFF.